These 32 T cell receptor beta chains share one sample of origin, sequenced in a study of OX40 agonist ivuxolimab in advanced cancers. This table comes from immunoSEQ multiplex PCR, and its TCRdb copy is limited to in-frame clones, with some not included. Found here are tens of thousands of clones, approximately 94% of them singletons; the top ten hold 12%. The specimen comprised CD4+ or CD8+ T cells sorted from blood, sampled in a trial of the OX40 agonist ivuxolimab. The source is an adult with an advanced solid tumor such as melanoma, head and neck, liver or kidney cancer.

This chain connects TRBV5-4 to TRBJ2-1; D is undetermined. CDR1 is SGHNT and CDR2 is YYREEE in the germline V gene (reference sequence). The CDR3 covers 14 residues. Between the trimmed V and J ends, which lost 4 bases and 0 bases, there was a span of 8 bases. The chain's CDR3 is CASSTSSSYNEQFF. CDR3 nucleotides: TGTGCCAGCAGCACCTCCAGCTCCTACAATGAGCAGTTCTTC.

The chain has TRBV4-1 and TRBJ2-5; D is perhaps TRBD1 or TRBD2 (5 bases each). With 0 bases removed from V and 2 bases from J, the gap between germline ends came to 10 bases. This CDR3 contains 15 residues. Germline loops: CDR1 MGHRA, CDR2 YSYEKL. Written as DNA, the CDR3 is TGCGCCAGCAGCCAAGAACCCGGGGCTCAAGAGACCCAGTACTTC. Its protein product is CASSQEPGAQETQYF.

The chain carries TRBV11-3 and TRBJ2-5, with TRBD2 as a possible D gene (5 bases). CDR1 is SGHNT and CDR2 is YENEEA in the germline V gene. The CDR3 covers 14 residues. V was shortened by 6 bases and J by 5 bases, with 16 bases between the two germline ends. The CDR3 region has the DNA TGTGCCAGCAGTGCGGGCAAGGGTGGGGAGACCCAGTACTTC. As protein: CASSAGKGGETQYF.

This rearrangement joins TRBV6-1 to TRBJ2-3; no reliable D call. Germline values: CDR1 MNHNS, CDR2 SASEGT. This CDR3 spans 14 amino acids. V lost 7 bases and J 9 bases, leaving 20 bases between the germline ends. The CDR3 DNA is TGTGCCAGCAAGACTTCAGGCGACGGACGGACGCAGTATTTT. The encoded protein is CASKTSGDGRTQYF.

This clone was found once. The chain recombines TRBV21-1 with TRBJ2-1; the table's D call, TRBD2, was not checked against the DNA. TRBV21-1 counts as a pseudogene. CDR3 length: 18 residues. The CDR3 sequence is CASSEGTSEESSYNEQFF. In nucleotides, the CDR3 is TGTGCCAGCAGCGAAGGGACTAGCGAAGAGAGCTCCTACAATGAGCAGTTCTTC.

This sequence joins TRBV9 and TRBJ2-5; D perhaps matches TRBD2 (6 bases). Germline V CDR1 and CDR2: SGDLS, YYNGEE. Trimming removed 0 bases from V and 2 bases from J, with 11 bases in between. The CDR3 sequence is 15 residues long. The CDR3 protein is CASSVAGVEQETQYF. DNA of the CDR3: TGTGCCAGCAGCGTAGCGGGGGTCGAACAAGAGACCCAGTACTTC.

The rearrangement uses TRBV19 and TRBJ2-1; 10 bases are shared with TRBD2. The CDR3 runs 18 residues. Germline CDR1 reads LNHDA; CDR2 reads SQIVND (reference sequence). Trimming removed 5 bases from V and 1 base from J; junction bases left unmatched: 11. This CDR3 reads CASSLTPPSGRSYNEQFF. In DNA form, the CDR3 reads TGTGCCAGTAGTCTAACCCCTCCTAGCGGGAGATCCTACAATGAGCAGTTCTTC.

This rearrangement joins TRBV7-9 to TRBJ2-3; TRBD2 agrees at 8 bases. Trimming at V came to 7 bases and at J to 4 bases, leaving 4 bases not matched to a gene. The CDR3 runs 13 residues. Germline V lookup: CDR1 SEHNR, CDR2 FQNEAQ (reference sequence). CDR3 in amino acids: CASISGGADTQYF. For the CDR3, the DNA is TGTGCCAGCATCTCGGGGGGGGCAGATACGCAGTATTTT.

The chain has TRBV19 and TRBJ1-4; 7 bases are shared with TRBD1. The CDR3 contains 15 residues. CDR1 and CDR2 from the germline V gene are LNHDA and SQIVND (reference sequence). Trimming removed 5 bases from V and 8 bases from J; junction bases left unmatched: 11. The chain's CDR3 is CASSDRGLRIEKLFF. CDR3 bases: TGTGCCAGTAGTGATAGGGGGCTCCGGATAGAAAAACTGTTTTTT.

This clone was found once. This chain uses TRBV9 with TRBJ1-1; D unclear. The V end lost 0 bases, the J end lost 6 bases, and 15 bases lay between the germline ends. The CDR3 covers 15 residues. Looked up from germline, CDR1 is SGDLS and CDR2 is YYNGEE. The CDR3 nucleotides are TGTGCCAGCAGCGTAGGCGGCACAGCTAACTCTGAAGCTTTCTTT. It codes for CASSVGGTANSEAFF.

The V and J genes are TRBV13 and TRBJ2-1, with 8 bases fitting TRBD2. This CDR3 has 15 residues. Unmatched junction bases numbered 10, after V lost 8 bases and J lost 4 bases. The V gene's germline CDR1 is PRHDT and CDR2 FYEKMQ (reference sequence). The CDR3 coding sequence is TGTGCCAGCGGGAGTAGGGTAGCGGGATACAATGAGCAGTTCTTC. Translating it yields CASGSRVAGYNEQFF.

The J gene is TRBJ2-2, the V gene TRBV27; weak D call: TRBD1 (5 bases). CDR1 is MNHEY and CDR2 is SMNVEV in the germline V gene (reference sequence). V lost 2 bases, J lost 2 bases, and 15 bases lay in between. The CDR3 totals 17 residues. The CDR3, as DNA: TGTGCCAGCAGTTTAGTACAAGTGGACACCAACACCGGGGAGCTGTTTTTT. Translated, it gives CASSLVQVDTNTGELFF.

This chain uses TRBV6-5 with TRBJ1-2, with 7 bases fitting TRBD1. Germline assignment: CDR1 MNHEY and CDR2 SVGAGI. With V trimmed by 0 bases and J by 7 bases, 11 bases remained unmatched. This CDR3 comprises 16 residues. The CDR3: CASSYSLPWTGGGYTF. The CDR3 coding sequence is TGTGCCAGCAGTTACTCGTTGCCCTGGACAGGCGGTGGCTACACCTTC.

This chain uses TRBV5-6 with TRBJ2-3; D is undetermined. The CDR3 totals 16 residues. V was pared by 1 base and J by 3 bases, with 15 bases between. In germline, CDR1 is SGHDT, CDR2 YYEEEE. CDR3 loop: CASSLSVEQATDTQYF. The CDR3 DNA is TGTGCCAGCAGCTTGTCAGTCGAGCAAGCTACAGATACGCAGTATTTT.

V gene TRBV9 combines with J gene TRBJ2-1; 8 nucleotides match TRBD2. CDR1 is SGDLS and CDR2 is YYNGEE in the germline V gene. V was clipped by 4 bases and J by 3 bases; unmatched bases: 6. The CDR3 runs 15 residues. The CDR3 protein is CASSISGGNYNEQFF. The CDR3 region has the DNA TGTGCCAGCAGCATAAGCGGGGGCAACTACAATGAGCAGTTCTTC.

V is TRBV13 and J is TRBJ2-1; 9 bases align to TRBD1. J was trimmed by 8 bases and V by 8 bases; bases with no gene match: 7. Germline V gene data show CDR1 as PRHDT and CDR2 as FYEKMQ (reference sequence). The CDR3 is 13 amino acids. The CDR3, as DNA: TGTGCCAGCGGCACAGGGGGCTATGATGAGCAGTTCTTC. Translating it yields CASGTGGYDEQFF.

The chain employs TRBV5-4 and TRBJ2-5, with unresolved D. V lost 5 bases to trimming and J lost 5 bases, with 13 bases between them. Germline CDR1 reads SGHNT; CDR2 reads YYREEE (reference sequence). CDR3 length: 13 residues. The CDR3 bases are TGTGCCAGCAGTTTCGTCCCCGGGGAGACCCAGTACTTC. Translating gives CASSFVPGETQYF.

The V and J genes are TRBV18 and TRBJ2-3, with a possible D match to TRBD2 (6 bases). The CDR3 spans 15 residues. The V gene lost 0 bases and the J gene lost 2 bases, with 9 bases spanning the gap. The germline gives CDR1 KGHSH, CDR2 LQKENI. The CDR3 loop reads CASSPPAGYTDTQYF. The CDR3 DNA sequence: TGTGCCAGCTCACCACCGGCGGGGTACACAGATACGCAGTATTTT.

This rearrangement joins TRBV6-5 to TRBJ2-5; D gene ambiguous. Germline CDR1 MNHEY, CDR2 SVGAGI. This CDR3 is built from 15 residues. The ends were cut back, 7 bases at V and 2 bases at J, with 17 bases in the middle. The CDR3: CASTSTPGSQETQYF. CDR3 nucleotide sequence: TGTGCCAGCACTTCTACTCCTGGTTCTCAAGAGACCCAGTACTTC.

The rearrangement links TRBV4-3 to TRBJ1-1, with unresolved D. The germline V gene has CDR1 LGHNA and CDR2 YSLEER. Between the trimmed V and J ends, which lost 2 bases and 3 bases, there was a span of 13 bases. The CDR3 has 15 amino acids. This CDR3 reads CASSQSRSGDTEAFF. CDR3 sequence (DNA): TGCGCCAGCAGCCAATCGCGTTCCGGCGACACTGAAGCTTTCTTT.

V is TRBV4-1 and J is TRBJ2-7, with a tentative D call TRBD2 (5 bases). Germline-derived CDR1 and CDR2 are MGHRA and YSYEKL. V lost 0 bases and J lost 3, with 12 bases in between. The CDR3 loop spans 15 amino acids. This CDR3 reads CASSQDHPGDYEQYF. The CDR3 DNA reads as TGCGCCAGCAGCCAAGATCATCCCGGGGACTACGAGCAGTACTTC.

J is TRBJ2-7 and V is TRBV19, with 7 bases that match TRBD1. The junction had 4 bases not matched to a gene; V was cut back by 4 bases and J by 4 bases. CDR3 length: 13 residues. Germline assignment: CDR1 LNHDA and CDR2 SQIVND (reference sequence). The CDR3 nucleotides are TGTGCCAGTAGTAAGGGGGCCCCATACGAGCAGTACTTC. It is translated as CASSKGAPYEQYF.

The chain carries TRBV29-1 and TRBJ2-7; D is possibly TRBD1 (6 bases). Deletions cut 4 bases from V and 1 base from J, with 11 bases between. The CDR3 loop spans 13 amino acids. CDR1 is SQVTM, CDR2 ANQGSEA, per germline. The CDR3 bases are TGCAGCGTTGTATTCAGGGGATCCTACGAGCAGTACTTC. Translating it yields CSVVFRGSYEQYF.

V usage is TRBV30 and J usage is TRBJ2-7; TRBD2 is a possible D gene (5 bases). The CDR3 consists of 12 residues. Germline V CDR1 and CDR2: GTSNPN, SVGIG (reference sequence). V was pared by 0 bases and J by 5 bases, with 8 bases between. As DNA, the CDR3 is TGTGCCTGGAGTGTACGGGGTGACGAGCAGTACTTC. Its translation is CAWSVRGDEQYF.

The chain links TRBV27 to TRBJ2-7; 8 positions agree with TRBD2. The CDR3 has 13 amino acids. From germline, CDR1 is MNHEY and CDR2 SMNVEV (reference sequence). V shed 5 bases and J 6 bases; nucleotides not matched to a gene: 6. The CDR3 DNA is TGTGCCAGCAGTCCCGGGGGGGGAGGCGAGCAGTACTTC. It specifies CASSPGGGGEQYF.

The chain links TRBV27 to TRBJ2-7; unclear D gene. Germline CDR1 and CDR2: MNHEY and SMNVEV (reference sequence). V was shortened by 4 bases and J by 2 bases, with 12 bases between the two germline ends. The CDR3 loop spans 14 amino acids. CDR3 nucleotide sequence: TGTGCCAGCAGTTCTGGGGTTAATCCCTACGAGCAGTACTTC. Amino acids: CASSSGVNPYEQYF.

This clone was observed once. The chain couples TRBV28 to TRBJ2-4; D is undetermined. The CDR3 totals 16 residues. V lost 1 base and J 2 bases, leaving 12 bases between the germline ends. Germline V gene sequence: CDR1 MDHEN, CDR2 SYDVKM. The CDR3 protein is CASSLSPDGSKNIQYF. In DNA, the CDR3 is TGTGCCAGCAGTTTATCCCCGGACGGGTCCAAAAACATTCAGTACTTC.

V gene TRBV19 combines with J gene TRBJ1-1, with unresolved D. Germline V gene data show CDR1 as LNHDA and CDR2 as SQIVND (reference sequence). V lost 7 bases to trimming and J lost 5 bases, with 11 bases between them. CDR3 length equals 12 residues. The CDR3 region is CASMVPWTEAFF. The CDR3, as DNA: TGTGCCAGTATGGTCCCGTGGACTGAAGCTTTCTTT. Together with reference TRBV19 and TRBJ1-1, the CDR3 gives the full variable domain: DGGITQSPKYLFRKEGQNVTLSCEQNLNHDAMYWYRQDPGQGLRLIYYSQIVNDFQKGDIAEGYSVSREKKESFPLTVTSAQKNPTAFYLCASMVPWTEAFFGQGTRLTVV.

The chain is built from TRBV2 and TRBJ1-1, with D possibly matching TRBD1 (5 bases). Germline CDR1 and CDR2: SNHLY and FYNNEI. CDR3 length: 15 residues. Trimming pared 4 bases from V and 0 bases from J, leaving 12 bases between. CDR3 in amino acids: CASSGIDSMNTEAFF. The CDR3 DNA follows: TGTGCCAGCAGTGGTATCGACAGTATGAACACTGAAGCTTTCTTT.

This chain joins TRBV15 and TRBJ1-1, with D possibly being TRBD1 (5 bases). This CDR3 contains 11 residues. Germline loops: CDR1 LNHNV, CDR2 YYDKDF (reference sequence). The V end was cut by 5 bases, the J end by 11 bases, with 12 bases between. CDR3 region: CATSVGEGAFF. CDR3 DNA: TGTGCCACCAGCGTTGGGGAGGGGGCTTTCTTT.

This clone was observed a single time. CDR3 sequence: CASSQEPLETQYF. As DNA, the CDR3 is TGTGCCAGCAGCCAAGAGCCCCTAGAGACCCAGTACTTC. The genes are TRBV14 and TRBJ2-5; D is unresolved. There are 13 residues in the CDR3. The germline V gene has CDR1 SGHDN and CDR2 FVKESK. Trimming took off 0 bases at V and 4 bases at J, with 6 bases between the two ends.

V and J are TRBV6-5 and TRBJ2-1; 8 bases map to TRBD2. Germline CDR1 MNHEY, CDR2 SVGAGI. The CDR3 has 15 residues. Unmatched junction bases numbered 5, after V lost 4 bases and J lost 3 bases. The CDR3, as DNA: TGTGCCAGCAGTTTAAATAGCGGGGACTACAATGAGCAGTTCTTC. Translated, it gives CASSLNSGDYNEQFF.